This T cell receptor (beta chain) was identified during a study of CD4+ T cells in melanoma. General study results and limits: CD8+ T cell, macrophage and B cell function reportedly correlated with neoantigen-specific CD4+ T cells.

Germline V CDR1 and CDR2: SGDLS, YYNGEE. This CDR3 contains 12 residues. V shed 4 bases and J shed 3 bases, with 7 bases lying between them. Comments on this clone: The antigen remains undetermined.

The assay was immunoSEQ multiplex PCR, and TCRdb's table has in-frame clones only and misses some. The profile covers fewer than 15,000 clones, with around three quarters appearing a single time and roughly 15% taken by the ten largest. The sample consisted of cells from a culture (not recorded whether cultured in vitro). The sequence derives from a human donor with melanoma. The V gene is TRBV9, the J gene TRBJ1-2; D gene ambiguous. CDR3 region: CASSSYDYGYTF. CDR3 nucleotides: TGTGCCAGCAGCTCCTACGACTATGGCTACACCTTC.